A single TCR beta chain is shown here with its context. This record belongs to a study of early T cells in non-severe SARS-CoV-2 infection. TCRdb ran MiXCR on the 5' RACE reads and lists one entry per CDR3 protein. The repertoire consists of over 85,000 distinct CDR3 sequences, with around 13% occurring once and the leading ten covering approximately 6%. CDR3 length equals 13 residues. V shed 4 bases, J shed 7 bases, and the junction held 4 bases outside the gene matches. Germline loops: CDR1 SGHDN, CDR2 FVKESK. Sequenced sample: whole blood. The V and J genes are TRBV14 and TRBJ2-1, with TRBD1 matching over 7 bases. The clonotype comes from an adult who was a healthcare worker with PCR-confirmed SARS-CoV-2 infection or an uninfected control (not recorded which). The CDR3 sequence: CASSLTRGNEQFF. The CDR3 DNA reads TGTGCCAGCAGCCTAACCAGGGGGAATGAGCAGTTCTTC.